This T cell receptor beta chain was found in a study of T-cell memory formation after mild COVID-19. Study-level results: Among contracting clones, CD4+ were mainly CM/EM and CD8+ enriched in EMRA. Contracting clones from day 15 to 85 had balanced CD4/CD8; later expanders favoured CD4+. Proof of SARS-CoV-2 specificity was absent for the second-wave clones that crested on day 37.

As for this clonotype: Its matching antigen is unknown.

TCRdb analysed the 5' RACE reads with MiXCR anew, one entry per CDR3 protein. The data show 75,000 to 95,000 distinct CDR3 sequences, approximately 13% seen once. The ends were cut back, 4 bases at V and 0 bases at J, with 8 bases in the middle. In germline, CDR1 is LNHDA, CDR2 SQIVND (reference sequence). The CDR3 sequence is 14 residues long. This chain connects TRBV19 to TRBJ2-3; a weak D match, TRBD2 (6 bases). This receptor was taken from an adult woman who had mild COVID-19 (a few samples of this study predate the infection). Cell type and time point are not known. Sample: PBMCs or a T cell subset sorted from them (not recorded which). CDR3: CASSTGVSTDTQYF. The CDR3 DNA sequence: TGTGCCAGTAGTACGGGAGTGAGCACAGATACGCAGTATTTT.